This TCR beta chain stems from a study of cytomegalovirus exposure and HLA in healthy donors (dated by TCRdb to the late 2010s). Describing the broader study: A later analysis indicated that the 100 to 150 validation repertoires were generated on the platform also employed for the approximately 700 repertoires of the first cohort. The study aimed to test whether signatures of past pathogen exposure could be identified by cataloging public T cell receptors. In addition to the first cohort of about 650 subjects, a separate validation cohort of 120 different subjects was used. The study combined high-throughput TCR immunosequencing, statistical association of individual TCRs with disease status, and machine learning to predict cytomegalovirus infection status. What the research found in general, with its limitations: Most TCR sequences were observed very rarely across donors, whereas some public TCRs were present in many individuals. The authors suggested that the approach could potentially be generalized to other disease states and immunological phenotypes. In a later analysis, TCRs clustered in the first cohort were found to also tend to co-occur in the 130 or so validation repertoires, with 94% of cluster scores above 0. A few of the identified cytomegalovirus-associated TCR beta chains were confirmed in vitro to be specific for cytomegalovirus antigens. In both the original and validation cohorts, the classifier was reported to diagnose cytomegalovirus status with high specificity and sensitivity. A later analysis had no HLA typing for the validation cohort, so co-occurrence there was scored across all 130 or so repertoires. A total of 164 TCR beta chains were listed by the study as associated with cytomegalovirus.

Points on this clone: The specificity of this receptor is unknown. No base quality values were provided; no much bigger clone lies one nucleotide off.

Libraries were built with the immunoSEQ multiplex PCR assay. In the source study's methods: To diagnose cytomegalovirus status from the catalog of TCR beta chain sequences, a statistical classification framework was built. TCRdb stores this immuneACCESS table with in-frame sequences only. Part of the clones is absent; in the studies checked, under half of the shortfall reflects unresolved V genes, and no reason is known for the rest. D and trimming were read from the DNA, whereas the V and J calls and clone size are those reported in that table. The sample profile shows 160,000 or so clones; 85% to 90% of them were found once. Of the sample, approximately 3.1% is held by the ten largest clones. The germline V gene specifies ENHRY as CDR1 and SYGVKD as CDR2. The CDR3 sequence holds 20 residues, the cysteine and phenylalanine included. The retained sequence is limited to the CDR3, 60 bases, with the frame set at the first base. Here V drops 6 bases and J drops 3 bases, and the junction holds 22 bases not matched to any gene.

The donors were included in the validation cohort of approximately 130 subjects, a group kept apart from the roughly 670-subject first cohort. The sequenced sample was PBMCs. The receptor was derived from a man aged 18 to 29 in good health and CMV-seronegative. The rearrangement combines TRBV10-3 with TRBJ2-3; a stretch of 9 junction bases matches TRBD2. The CDR3 corresponds to CAIRETVTASGNRKTDTQYF. DNA sequence: TGTGCCATCAGAGAGACGGTAACAGCTAGCGGGAACAGAAAAACAGATACGCAGTATTTT.